This T cell receptor beta chain was identified during a study of response to subunit inactivated influenza vaccine. Points from the study as a whole: Few additional T cells are recruited per seasonal influenza vaccination, authors suggested.

TCRdb analysed the RT-PCR reads with MiXCR anew, one entry per CDR3 protein. The sample carries roughly 150,000 distinct CDR3 sequences, roughly 11% recorded once. On this clonotype: Antigen specificity is unknown.

V lost 0 bases and J 3 bases, leaving 15 bases between the germline ends. This CDR3 contains 16 residues. From germline, CDR1 is ENHRY and CDR2 SYGVKD. The chain links TRBV10-3 to TRBJ2-7; D may be TRBD1 or TRBD2 (7 bases each). This material consisted of non-naive T cells sorted from PBMCs, taken 45 days after vaccination. This clonotype was obtained from a man in his forties or fifties who received an inactivated influenza vaccine. The CDR3 nucleotides read TGTGCCATCAGTGAGTCGGGAGGGGGCAGAAACTACGAGCAGTACTTC. Protein sequence: CAISESGGGRNYEQYF.